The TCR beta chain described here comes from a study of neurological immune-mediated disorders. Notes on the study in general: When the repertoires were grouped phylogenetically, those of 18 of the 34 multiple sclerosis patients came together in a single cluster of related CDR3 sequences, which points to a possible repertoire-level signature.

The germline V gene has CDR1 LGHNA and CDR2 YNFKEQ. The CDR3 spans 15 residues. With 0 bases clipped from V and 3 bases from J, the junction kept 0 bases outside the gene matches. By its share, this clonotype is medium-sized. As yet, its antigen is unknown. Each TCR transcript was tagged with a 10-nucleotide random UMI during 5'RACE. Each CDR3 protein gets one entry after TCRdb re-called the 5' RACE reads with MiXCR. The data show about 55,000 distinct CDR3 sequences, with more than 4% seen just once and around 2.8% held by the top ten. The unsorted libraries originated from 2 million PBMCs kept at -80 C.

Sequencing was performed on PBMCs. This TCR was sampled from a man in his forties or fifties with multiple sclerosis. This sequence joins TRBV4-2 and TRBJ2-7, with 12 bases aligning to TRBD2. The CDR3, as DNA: TGTGCCAGCAGCCAAGAGACTAGCGGGGGCTACGAGCAGTACTTC. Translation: CASSQETSGGYEQYF.